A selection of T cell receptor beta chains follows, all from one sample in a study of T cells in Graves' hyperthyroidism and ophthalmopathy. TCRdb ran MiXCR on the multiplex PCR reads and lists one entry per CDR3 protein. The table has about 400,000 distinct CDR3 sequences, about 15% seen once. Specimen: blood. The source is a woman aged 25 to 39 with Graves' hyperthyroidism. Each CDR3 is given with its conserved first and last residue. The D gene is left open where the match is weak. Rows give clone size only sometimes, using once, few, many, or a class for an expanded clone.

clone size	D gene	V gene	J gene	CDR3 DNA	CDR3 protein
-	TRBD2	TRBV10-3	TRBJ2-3	TGTGCCATCAGTTCTCGCGGGAGTCGAGATACGCAGTATTTT	CAISSRGSRDTQYF
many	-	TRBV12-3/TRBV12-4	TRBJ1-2	TGTGCCAGCAATCAACAGGGTTCAGGCGGCTACACCTTC	CASNQQGSGGYTF
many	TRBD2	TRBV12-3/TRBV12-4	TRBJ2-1	TGTGCCAGCAGTTGGACTAGCGGGAATAACAATGAGCAGTTCTTC	CASSWTSGNNNEQFF
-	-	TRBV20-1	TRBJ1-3	TGCAGTGCTAGAGGCCCCCAAGACTCTGGAAACACCATATATTTT	CSARGPQDSGNTIYF
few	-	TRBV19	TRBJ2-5	TGTGCCAGTAGTAATCGTCGGCAGGGGATCGAGACCCAGTACTTC	CASSNRRQGIETQYF
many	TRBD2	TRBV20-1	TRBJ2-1	TGCAGTGCCCCCCCGGGCGGGAGCAGTGAGCAGTTCTTC	CSAPPGGSSEQFF
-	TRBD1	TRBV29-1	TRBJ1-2	TGCAGGACAGGGGATTCTGGCTACACCTTC	CRTGDSGYTF
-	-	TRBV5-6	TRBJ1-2	TGTGCCAGCACCCCCACGGGCGCCGCAGGTGGCTACACCTTC	CASTPTGAAGGYTF
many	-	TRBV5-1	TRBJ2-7	TGCGCCAGCAGCTTGGCCCAGACAGGAGGTCCGCAGTACTTC	CASSLAQTGGPQYF
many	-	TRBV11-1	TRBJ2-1	TGTGCCAGCAGCTCCCAGCGGACGATCCACCATGGTGAGCAGTTCTTC	CASSSQRTIHHGEQFF
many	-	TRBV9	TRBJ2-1	TGTGCCAGCAGCGCCGCGGCGGGACACTACAATGAGCAGTTCTTC	CASSAAAGHYNEQFF
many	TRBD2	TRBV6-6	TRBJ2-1	TGTGCCAGCAGTTACTCTACTAGCGGGACTGATGCGAGCTCCTACAATGAGCAGTTCTTC	CASSYSTSGTDASSYNEQFF
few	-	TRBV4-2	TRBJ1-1	TGTGCCAGCAGCCTAAGAGGTGGCAGTCGCAACACTGAAGCTTTCTTT	CASSLRGGSRNTEAFF
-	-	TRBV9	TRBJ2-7	TGTGCCAACAGCGTAGACCTGGGGAACTACGAGCAGTACTTC	CANSVDLGNYEQYF
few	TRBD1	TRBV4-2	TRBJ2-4	TGTGCCAGCAGCCAACCGGACAGGGCGCTAGCCAAAAACATTCAGTACTTC	CASSQPDRALAKNIQYF
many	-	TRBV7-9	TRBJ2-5	TGTGCCAGCAGCCTAAAAGCCGGGACGCACCAAGAGACCCAGTACTTC	CASSLKAGTHQETQYF
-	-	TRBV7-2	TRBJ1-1	TGTGCCAGCAGCTTATGGCTTCCCGAGAGGACTGAAGCTTTCTTT	CASSLWLPERTEAFF
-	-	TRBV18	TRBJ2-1	TGTGCCAGCTCAAACAGGGAGGGGTCCTACAATGAGCAGTTCTTC	CASSNREGSYNEQFF
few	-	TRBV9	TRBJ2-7	TGTGCCAGCAGCACGGACGGCAACCCCCTTAGGGAGCAGTACTTC	CASSTDGNPLREQYF
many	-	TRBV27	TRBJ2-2	TGTGCCAGCAGTTTCCCATCCGGGGAGCTGTTTTTT	CASSFPSGELFF
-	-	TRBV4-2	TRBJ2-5	TGTGCCAGCAGCCAAGATGGCCAAGAGACCCAGTACTTC	CASSQDGQETQYF
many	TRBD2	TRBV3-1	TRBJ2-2	TGTGCCAGCAGTTCGGACGGACTAGCGGCCACCGGGGAGCTGTTTTTT	CASSSDGLAATGELFF
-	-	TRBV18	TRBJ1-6	TGTGCCAGCTCACCTGGACTTATCGATTCACCCCTCCACTTT	CASSPGLIDSPLHF
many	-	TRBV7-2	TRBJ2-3	TGTGCCAGCAGACCCGGGACAACCTCCACAGATACGCAGTATTTT	CASRPGTTSTDTQYF
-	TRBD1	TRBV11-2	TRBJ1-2	TGTGCCAGCAGCCAAGTTACAGGGGGCTATGGCTACACCTTC	CASSQVTGGYGYTF
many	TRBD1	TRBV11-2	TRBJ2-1	TGTGCCAGCAGCTTGGACAGGGGTACCTACAATGAGCAGTTCTTC	CASSLDRGTYNEQFF
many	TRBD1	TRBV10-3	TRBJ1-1	TGTGCCATCAGTGATTCTAAGACAGGGCCAACGAACACTGAAGCTTTCTTT	CAISDSKTGPTNTEAFF
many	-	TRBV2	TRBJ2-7	TGTGCCAGCAGTGAACAGAGTACCTACGAGCAGTACTTC	CASSEQSTYEQYF
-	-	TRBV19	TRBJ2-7	TGTGCCAGTAGTATATTGACAGGTGACTACGAGCAGTACTTC	CASSILTGDYEQYF
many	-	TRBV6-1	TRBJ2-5	TGTGCCGTCGACGGGGGGCTAGGAGAGACCCAGTACTTC	CAVDGGLGETQYF
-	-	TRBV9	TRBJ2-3	TGTGCCAGCAGCGGAGGAGAGGGACATACGCAGTATTTT	CASSGGEGHTQYF